A selection of T cell receptor beta chains follows, all from one sample in a study of cytomegalovirus exposure and HLA in healthy donors. TCRdb's table, derived via immunoSEQ multiplex PCR, lists solely in-frame clones and lacks some. The sample yields about 94,000 clones, about four fifths seen once. Material: PBMCs. The receptors here all came from a woman aged 40 to 50 in good health and CMV-seronegative. The CDR3 runs from the conserved cysteine through the conserved F or W. A D gene is named only where the DNA matches it firmly. Only some rows state a clone size, as once, few, many or a class for expanded clones.

abundance,v_gene,d_gene,j_gene,CDR3aa,CDR3nt
.,TRBV2,.,TRBJ1-6,CASSLGGYGRNSPLHF,TGTGCCAGCAGTTTGGGGGGTTATGGAAGAAATTCACCCCTCCACTTT
.,TRBV18,.,TRBJ1-1,CASSPQDGTEAFF,TGTGCCAGCTCACCACAAGACGGGACTGAAGCTTTCTTT
.,TRBV15,TRBD1,TRBJ2-2,CATSRGTGTSGELFF,TGTGCCACCAGCAGAGGGACAGGGACGTCCGGGGAGCTGTTTTTT
.,TRBV25-1,.,TRBJ2-5,CASGGGPETQYF,TGTGCCAGCGGGGGGGGGCCAGAGACCCAGTACTTC
.,TRBV6-1,.,TRBJ2-5,CASSETGSFQETQYF,TGTGCCAGCAGTGAAACAGGGTCCTTCCAAGAGACCCAGTACTTC
.,TRBV29-1,.,TRBJ2-3,CSVHPPGDTQYF,TGCAGCGTTCATCCCCCCGGGGATACGCAGTATTTT
.,TRBV7-6,.,TRBJ1-5,CASSSGSTGNQPQHF,TGTGCCAGCAGCTCGGGGTCAACAGGCAATCAGCCCCAGCATTTT
few,TRBV23-1,.,TRBJ2-7,CASSQSRARTPLYEQYF,TGCGCCAGCAGTCAATCGCGGGCACGGACCCCCTTGTACGAGCAGTACTTC
.,TRBV6-5,.,TRBJ2-5,CASSRLKETQYF,TGTGCCAGCAGCAGGCTGAAAGAGACCCAGTACTTC
.,TRBV7-3,.,TRBJ2-1,CASSPARSSYNEQFF,TGTGCCAGCAGCCCTGCTCGGAGCTCCTACAATGAGCAGTTCTTC
.,TRBV6-5,TRBD2,TRBJ2-5,CASSYALRDYQYF,TGTGCCAGCAGTTACGCCCTGAGGGACTACCAGTACTTC
.,TRBV2,.,TRBJ1-1,CASSGGGALNTEAFF,TGTGCCAGCAGTGGCGGGGGGGCCTTGAACACTGAAGCTTTCTTT
.,TRBV5-4,.,TRBJ1-6,CASSHTGGRSYNSPLHF,TGTGCCAGCAGTCATACAGGAGGGCGGTCCTATAATTCACCCCTCCACTTT
.,TRBV28,.,TRBJ2-3,CASRPGHHTDTQYF,TGTGCCAGCAGACCGGGACACCACACAGATACGCAGTATTTT
few,TRBV2,TRBD1,TRBJ2-6,CASSLDRAGANVLTF,TGTGCCAGCAGCCTTGACAGGGCCGGGGCCAACGTCCTGACTTTC
few,TRBV4-3,TRBD1,TRBJ1-2,CASSRDRALGGYTF,TGCGCCAGCAGCCGGGACAGGGCCCTCGGTGGCTACACCTTC
.,TRBV10-3,.,TRBJ1-6,CAINTEDRNNSPLHF,TGTGCCATCAACACGGAGGATAGGAATAATTCACCCCTCCACTTT
.,TRBV5-1,TRBD1,TRBJ2-7,CASKMTGAYEQYF,TGCGCCAGCAAGATGACAGGGGCCTACGAGCAGTACTTC
.,TRBV9,.,TRBJ2-7,CASSVEGAEQYF,TGTGCCAGCAGCGTAGAAGGGGCCGAGCAGTACTTC
.,TRBV29-1,.,TRBJ1-4,CSGGQGRSEKLFF,TGCAGCGGGGGGCAGGGCCGGAGCGAAAAACTGTTTTTT
.,TRBV6-1,.,TRBJ2-2,CASIPQNTGELFF,TGTGCCAGCATCCCCCAAAACACCGGGGAGCTGTTTTTT
.,TRBV18,TRBD1,TRBJ1-3,CASSPPSTGAGNTIYF,TGTGCCAGCTCACCACCTTCGACAGGGGCAGGAAACACCATATATTTT
.,TRBV15,.,TRBJ2-5,CATSRGMETQYF,TGTGCCACCAGCAGGGGCATGGAGACCCAGTACTTC
.,TRBV9,TRBD2,TRBJ2-1,CASSPTSDVSYNEQFF,TGTGCCAGCAGCCCGACTAGCGACGTTTCCTACAATGAGCAGTTCTTC
.,TRBV29-1,.,TRBJ2-3,CSVGASTSSTDTQYF,TGCAGCGTGGGGGCCTCCACTTCTAGCACAGATACGCAGTATTTT
.,TRBV7-9,.,TRBJ1-6,CASSSDTNNSPLHF,TGTGCCAGCAGCTCGGACACGAATAATTCACCCCTCCACTTT
.,TRBV6-1,TRBD2,TRBJ2-6,CATGREPSGANVLTF,TGTGCTACTGGGAGGGAACCGTCTGGGGCCAACGTCCTGACTTTC
.,TRBV6-1,.,TRBJ1-6,CASSIRGGYNSPLHF,TGTGCCAGCAGTATTCGGGGGGGGTATAATTCACCCCTCCACTTT
.,TRBV15,.,TRBJ2-7,CATAGLPSYEQYF,TGTGCCACAGCCGGACTACCTTCCTACGAGCAGTACTTC
.,TRBV19,TRBD2,TRBJ2-5,CATGLAGGGETQYF,TGTGCCACGGGACTAGCGGGGGGTGGAGAGACCCAGTACTTC
few,TRBV30,TRBD1,TRBJ1-6,CAGMTGGYNSPLHF,TGTGCCGGTATGACAGGGGGCTATAATTCACCCCTCCACTTT
many,TRBV13,TRBD1,TRBJ1-4,CASSSPGTGVGEKLFF,TGTGCCAGCAGCTCACCCGGGACAGGGGTGGGTGAAAAACTGTTTTTT
.,TRBV15,TRBD1,TRBJ1-1,CATSRGTGGRGIGREAFF,TGTGCCACCAGCAGAGGGACAGGGGGTAGAGGTATAGGGCGTGAAGCTTTCTTT
.,TRBV5-5,.,TRBJ1-5,CASSVEPGVGQPQHF,TGTGCCAGCAGCGTAGAGCCAGGGGTGGGTCAGCCCCAGCATTTT
few,TRBV7-3,.,TRBJ2-1,CASSPTTRLEEQFF,TGTGCCAGCAGCCCAACTACAAGACTAGAAGAGCAGTTCTTC
.,TRBV28,.,TRBJ1-1,CASSLGAGIEAFF,TGTGCCAGCAGTTTAGGTGCAGGTATTGAAGCTTTCTTT
few,TRBV4-1,TRBD1,TRBJ2-1,CASSQWQGAIGDQGPSYNEQFF,TGCGCCAGCAGCCAGTGGCAGGGGGCGATCGGCGATCAAGGACCCTCCTACAATGAGCAGTTCTTC
once,TRBV5-1,TRBD1,TRBJ1-1,CASSSEYRGAGAFF,TGCGCCAGCAGCTCAGAATACAGGGGGGCGGGGGCTTTCTTT
.,TRBV5-6,.,TRBJ1-1,CASSYGRGRSEAFF,TGTGCCAGCAGCTACGGCAGGGGCCGGTCTGAAGCTTTCTTT
.,TRBV19,TRBD2,TRBJ2-3,CASMQRGGTDTQYF,TGTGCCAGTATGCAGCGGGGGGGCACAGATACGCAGTATTTT
once,TRBV4-1,TRBD1,TRBJ1-2,CASSQRQGDYGYTF,TGCGCCAGCAGCCAAAGACAGGGTGACTATGGCTACACCTTC
.,TRBV12-5,.,TRBJ1-1,CASGWAGANTEAFF,TGTGCTAGTGGTTGGGCAGGGGCGAACACTGAAGCTTTCTTT
.,TRBV11-3,.,TRBJ2-7,CASSQGREQYF,TGTGCCAGCTCGCAGGGGCGCGAGCAGTACTTC
.,TRBV18,TRBD1,TRBJ1-1,CASSPSGTENTEAFF,TGTGCCAGCTCACCTAGCGGGACAGAGAACACTGAAGCTTTCTTT
few,TRBV7-3,TRBD2,TRBJ2-3,CASSEWELAGRGDTQYF,TGTGCCAGCAGCGAATGGGAACTAGCGGGGCGGGGAGATACGCAGTATTTT
.,TRBV5-1,.,TRBJ1-1,CASSPGGSATEAFF,TGCGCCAGCAGCCCCGGGGGGTCAGCCACTGAAGCTTTCTTT
once,TRBV25-1,.,TRBJ1-2,CASSDLSPSAGNYGYTF,TGTGCCAGCAGTGACCTGTCCCCCTCCGCAGGAAACTATGGCTACACCTTC
medium-sized,TRBV27,TRBD1,TRBJ2-1,CASSNDRVDNEQFF,TGTGCCAGCAGCAACGACAGGGTGGACAATGAGCAGTTCTTC
.,TRBV5-4,TRBD2,TRBJ2-3,CASSSTSGPTDTQYF,TGTGCCAGCAGCTCTACTAGCGGGCCCACAGATACGCAGTATTTT
.,TRBV23-1,TRBD1,TRBJ1-1,CASSHTFGTDSLNTEAFF,TGCGCCAGCAGTCACACTTTTGGGACAGACAGCTTGAACACTGAAGCTTTCTTT
.,TRBV2,.,TRBJ1-2,CASSEQGHNYGYTF,TGTGCCAGCAGTGAACAGGGGCATAACTATGGCTACACCTTC
.,TRBV7-2,TRBD1,TRBJ1-5,CASSPGTGPRPQHF,TGTGCCAGCAGCCCCGGGACAGGGCCTCGACCCCAGCATTTT
once,TRBV5-6,.,TRBJ2-5,CASSLRGETQYF,TGTGCCAGCAGCTTGCGAGGGGAGACCCAGTACTTC